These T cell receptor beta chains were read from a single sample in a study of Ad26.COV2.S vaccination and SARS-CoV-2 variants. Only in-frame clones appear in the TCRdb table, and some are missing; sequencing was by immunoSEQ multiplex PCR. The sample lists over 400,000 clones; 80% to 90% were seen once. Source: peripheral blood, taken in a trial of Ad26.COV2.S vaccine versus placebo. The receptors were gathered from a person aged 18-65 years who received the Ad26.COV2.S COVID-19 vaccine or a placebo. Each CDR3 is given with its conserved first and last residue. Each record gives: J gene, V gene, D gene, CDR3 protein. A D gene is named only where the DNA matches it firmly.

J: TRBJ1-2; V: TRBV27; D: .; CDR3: CASSLSIRTPLGYTF
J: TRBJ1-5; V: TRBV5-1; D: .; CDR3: CASSLRGGNQPQHF
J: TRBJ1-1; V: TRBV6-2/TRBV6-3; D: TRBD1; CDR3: CASSFFGGQVNTEAFF
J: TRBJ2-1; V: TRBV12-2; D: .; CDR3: CASRLFGTSGRELNEQFF
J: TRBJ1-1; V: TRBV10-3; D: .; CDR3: CAIRPQVNTEAFF
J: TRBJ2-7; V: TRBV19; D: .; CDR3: CASTPGVGGAYEQYF
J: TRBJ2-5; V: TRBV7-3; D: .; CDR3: CASSLIGRTSQETQYF
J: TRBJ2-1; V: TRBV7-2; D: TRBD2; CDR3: CASSLGGGTLNEQFF
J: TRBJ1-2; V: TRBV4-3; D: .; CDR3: CASSSDSSPMYGYTF
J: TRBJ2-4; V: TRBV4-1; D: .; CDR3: CASSQAPNLAKNIQYF
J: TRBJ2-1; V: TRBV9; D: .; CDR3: CASSVVEVENEQFF
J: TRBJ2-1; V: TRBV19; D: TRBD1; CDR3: CASSMDRGGINEQFF
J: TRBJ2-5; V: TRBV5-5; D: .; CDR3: CASSLTLAREWETQYF
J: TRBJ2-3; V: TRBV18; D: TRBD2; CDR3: CASSPRTRGVTDTQYF
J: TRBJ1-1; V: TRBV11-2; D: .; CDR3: CASRSIGGNTEAFF
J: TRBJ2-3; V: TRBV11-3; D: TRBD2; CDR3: CASSSSGSTDTQYF
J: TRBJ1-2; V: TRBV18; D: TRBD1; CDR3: CASSPSGGGDGYTF
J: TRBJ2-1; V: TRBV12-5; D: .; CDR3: CASGPGDQDEQFF
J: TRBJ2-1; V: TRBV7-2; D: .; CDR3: CASRPRDLTYNEQFF
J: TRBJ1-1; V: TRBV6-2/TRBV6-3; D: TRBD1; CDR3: CASSYRDSLNTEAFF
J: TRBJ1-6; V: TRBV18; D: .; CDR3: CASSPRTENNSPLHF
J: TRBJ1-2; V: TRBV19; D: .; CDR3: CASSISIIYRVGGYTF
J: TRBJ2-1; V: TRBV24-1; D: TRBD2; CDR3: CATSGLSGDSNEQFF
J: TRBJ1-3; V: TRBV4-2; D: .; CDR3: CASSQEGGAGNTIYF
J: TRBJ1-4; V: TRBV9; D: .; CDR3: CASSKLGQPSTNEKLFF